These 19 T cell receptor beta chains were all obtained from the same sample, sequenced in a study of vaccination effects on CD4 cells after COVID-19. Antigens of these TCRs are unknown. Under the ViraFEST assay, PBMC were stimulated with viral peptide pools so that antigen-specific CD4+ T cells expanded. Sequencing was performed afterwards. Scientists isolated CD4+ T cells after a roughly 9-day culture period ended. Recipients of the vaccine had no prior SARS-CoV-2 infection and negative nucleocapsid antibodies. Using immunoSEQ multiplex PCR, the repertoire was profiled, and TCRdb retains in-frame clones only, with some absent. The sample lists 65,000 or so clones, less than 85% seen once, with around 2.7% in the top ten. The sequencing here drew on CD4+ T cells from PBMCs cultured with HCoV-NL63 spike peptides, taken before COVID-19 vaccination. The receptor set was obtained from a human donor who received a COVID-19 vaccine.

This clone was observed a single time. The genes are TRBV30 and TRBJ2-3; 7 bases agree with TRBD1. Germline V gene sequence: CDR1 GTSNPN, CDR2 SVGIG (reference sequence). With V trimmed by 3 bases and J by 11 bases, 5 bases remained unmatched. The CDR3 loop spans 11 amino acids. The CDR3 region has the DNA TGTGCCTGGAGGGCGACAGGGAAGCAGTATTTT. It translates to CAWRATGKQYF.

The chain carries TRBV6-5 and TRBJ1-4, with D unclear. The V gene lost 4 bases and the J gene lost 5 bases, with 11 bases spanning the gap. The CDR3 loop spans 14 amino acids. The V gene's germline CDR1 is MNHEY and CDR2 SVGAGI. CDR3 sequence reads: CASSFAGLNEKLFF. The CDR3 nucleotides read TGTGCCAGCAGTTTTGCAGGCCTGAATGAAAAACTGTTTTTT.

This clone showed up just a few times. J is TRBJ2-3 and V is TRBV5-1, with D hard to call. CDR1 is SGHRS, CDR2 YFSETQ, per germline. Deletions cut 3 bases from V and 4 bases from J, with 12 bases between. This CDR3 has 14 amino acids. The CDR3 loop is CASSSIGSADTQYF. Here the CDR3 DNA reads TGCGCCAGCAGCTCCATCGGCAGCGCAGATACGCAGTATTTT.

This clone occurred a few times. The V call is TRBV5-1, the J call TRBJ2-7; no reliable D call. This CDR3 spans 14 amino acids. Trimming took 0 bases from V and 4 from J, leaving 11 bases between them. Germline V gives CDR1 SGHRS, CDR2 YFSETQ. CDR3 nucleotides: TGCGCCAGCAGCTTGGTACCTGGCTCTTACGAGCAGTACGTC. This sequence encodes CASSLVPGSYEQYV.

The sample holds one count of this clone. The chain couples TRBV3-1 (or the pseudogene TRBV3-2) to TRBJ1-2; D gene ambiguous. Germline V gene sequence: CDR1 LGHDT, CDR2 YNNKEL (reference sequence). This CDR3 has 13 residues. V gave up 4 bases and J gave up 6 bases, with 12 bases separating them. The CDR3: CASSPGKADGYTF. CDR3 DNA: TGTGCCAGCAGCCCGGGGAAGGCAGATGGCTACACCTTC.

The V call is TRBV19, the J call TRBJ1-5, with 7 bases matching TRBD1. V gave up 9 bases and J gave up 2 bases; unmatched junction bases: 7. CDR1 is LNHDA, CDR2 SQIVND, per germline (reference sequence). The CDR3 totals 14 residues. The chain's CDR3 is CASQGTVRNQPQHF. The DNA for the CDR3 is TGTGCCAGCCAGGGGACAGTTCGCAATCAGCCCCAGCATTTT.

The chain joins TRBV7-2 to TRBJ2-3; 7 bases map to TRBD2. The CDR3 sequence is 15 residues long. In germline, CDR1 is SGHTA, CDR2 FQGNSA. Trimming cost V 4 bases and J 0 bases; bases outside gene matches: 4. The CDR3 here is CASSWASGSTDTQYF. CDR3 coding DNA: TGTGCCAGCAGCTGGGCTAGCGGAAGCACAGATACGCAGTATTTT.

The rearrangement uses TRBV18 and TRBJ2-2; D uncertain. The V end was cut by 4 bases, the J end by 4 bases, with 10 bases between. CDR1 and CDR2 (germline): KGHSH, LQKENI. The CDR3 loop spans 14 amino acids. CDR3 in DNA: TGTGCCAGCTCACTTATGGGTTCCACCGGGGAGCTGTTTTTT. It encodes CASSLMGSTGELFF.

The V and J genes are TRBV5-1 and TRBJ1-6; perhaps TRBD1 as D (5 bases). Germline V gene lookup returns CDR1 SGHRS and CDR2 YFSETQ. This CDR3 contains 16 residues. Trimming took 0 bases from V and 0 from J, leaving 7 bases between them. CDR3 in DNA: TGCGCCAGCAGCTTGGGGGGGAACTCCTATAATTCACCCCTCCACTTT. Translated: CASSLGGNSYNSPLHF.

V usage is TRBV18 and J usage is TRBJ2-3, with 10 bases aligning to TRBD2. Germline V gene sequence: CDR1 KGHSH, CDR2 LQKENI. With V trimmed by 3 bases and J by 6 bases, 6 bases remained unmatched. The CDR3 is 15 amino acids. The CDR3 sequence is CASSPNSGGLDTQYF. The CDR3 DNA reads TGTGCCAGCTCACCTAATAGCGGGGGGCTGGATACGCAGTATTTT.

This clone was found a few times. The rearrangement links TRBV11-3 to TRBJ2-2; D ambiguous. V shed 5 bases and J shed 7 bases, with 14 bases lying between them. Germline V lookup: CDR1 SGHNT, CDR2 YENEEA. The CDR3 is made up of 14 amino acids. CDR3 sequence: CASSLYFNVGELFF. The CDR3 nucleotides are TGTGCCAGCAGCCTCTACTTTAACGTCGGGGAGCTGTTTTTT.

The rearrangement uses TRBV6-2 or TRBV6-3 and TRBJ2-3; D is unclear. The ends were cut back, 0 bases at V and 0 bases at J, with 4 bases in the middle. Germline V CDR1 and CDR2: MNHEY, SVGEGT. The CDR3 has 14 amino acids. CDR3 DNA sequence: TGTGCCAGCAGTTACTCTGCTAGCACAGATACGCAGTATTTT. Translation: CASSYSASTDTQYF.

The CDR3 nucleotides are TGTGCCAGCTCATCAGGGGGGAACACTGAAGCTTTCTTT. It encodes CASSSGGNTEAFF. The chain combines TRBV18 with TRBJ1-1; 7 bases are shared with TRBD1. CDR3 length: 13 amino acids. The trim removed 5 bases at V and 1 base at J, leaving 1 base unmatched. Germline assignment: CDR1 KGHSH and CDR2 LQKENI.

This rearrangement joins TRBV24-1 to TRBJ2-5; TRBD2 matches at 7 bases. This CDR3 comprises 16 residues. Germline V lookup: CDR1 KGHDR, CDR2 SFDVKD. The junction had 11 bases not matched to a gene; V was cut back by 3 bases and J by 5 bases. Here the CDR3 reads CATSDPKTSTQETQYF. The CDR3 DNA is TGTGCCACCAGTGATCCCAAGACTAGCACCCAGGAGACCCAGTACTTC.

V is TRBV6-6 and J is TRBJ2-2, with a weak D call TRBD2 (5 bases). With 4 bases removed from V and 6 bases from J, the gap between germline ends came to 15 bases. Germline CDR1 MNHNY, CDR2 SVGAGI (reference sequence). The CDR3 contains 15 residues. CDR3 amino acids: CASSSRYKRSGELFF. DNA of the CDR3: TGTGCCAGCAGTTCACGATACAAGCGGTCCGGGGAGCTGTTTTTT.

The chain is built from TRBV5-5 and TRBJ1-2, with D possibly TRBD1 on 6 matching bases. V lost 1 base and J 8 bases, leaving 18 bases between the germline ends. Looked up from germline, CDR1 is SGHKS and CDR2 is YYEKEE (reference sequence). This CDR3 has 15 amino acids. The CDR3 here is CASSLSARGGEGYTF. The CDR3 DNA reads TGTGCCAGCAGCTTGTCAGCCCGAGGGGGGGAAGGCTACACCTTC.

There are a few counts of this clone. The genes are TRBV3-1 (or the pseudogene TRBV3-2) and TRBJ2-2, with D hard to call. V lost 7 bases and J lost 1, with 13 bases in between. Germline CDR1 LGHDT, CDR2 YNNKEL (reference sequence). The CDR3 runs to 15 residues. The DNA for the CDR3 is TGTGCCAGCACGGTAGCCTCTGGGAACACCGGGGAGCTGTTTTTT. It specifies CASTVASGNTGELFF.

The chain couples TRBV6-2 or TRBV6-3 to TRBJ2-5, with TRBD2 matching over 10 bases. The CDR3 consists of 14 residues. Per the germline V gene, CDR1 is MNHEY and CDR2 is SVGEGT. Losses at the gene ends were 4 bases for V and 5 bases for J; bases not matched to a gene: 4. The CDR3 loop reads CASSWGTSVETQYF. The CDR3 DNA follows: TGTGCCAGCAGTTGGGGGACTAGCGTGGAGACCCAGTACTTC.

CDR3 protein: CASGLGSVTNEKLFF. The CDR3 region has the DNA TGTGCTAGTGGTTTGGGAAGCGTGACTAATGAAAAACTGTTTTTT. The rearrangement joins TRBV12-5 to TRBJ1-4, with D unresolved. The V end lost 1 base, the J end lost 2 bases, and 8 bases lay between the germline ends. CDR3 length: 15 amino acids. Germline V lookup: CDR1 LGHNT, CDR2 FRNRAP.